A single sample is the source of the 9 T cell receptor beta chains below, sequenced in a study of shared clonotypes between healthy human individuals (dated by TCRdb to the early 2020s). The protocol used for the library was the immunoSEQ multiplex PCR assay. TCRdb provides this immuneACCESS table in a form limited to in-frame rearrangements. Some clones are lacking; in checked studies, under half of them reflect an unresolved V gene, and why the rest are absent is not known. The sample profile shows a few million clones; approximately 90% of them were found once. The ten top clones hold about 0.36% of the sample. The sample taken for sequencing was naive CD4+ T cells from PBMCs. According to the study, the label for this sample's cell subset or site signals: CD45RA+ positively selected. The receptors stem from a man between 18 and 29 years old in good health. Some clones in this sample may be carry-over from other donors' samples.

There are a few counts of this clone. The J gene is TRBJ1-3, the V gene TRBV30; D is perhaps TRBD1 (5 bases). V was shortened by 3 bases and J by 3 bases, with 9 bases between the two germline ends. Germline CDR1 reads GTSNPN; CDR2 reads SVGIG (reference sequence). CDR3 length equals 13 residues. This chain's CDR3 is CAWSSGIGNTIYF. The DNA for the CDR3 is TGTGCCTGGAGCTCAGGGATTGGAAACACCATATATTTT.

The CDR3 here is CASSPGTDRDEQFF. Written as DNA, the CDR3 is TGTGCCAGCAGCCCCGGGACAGACCGCGATGAGCAGTTCTTC. The chain has TRBV11-3 and TRBJ2-1; the match to TRBD1 covers 7 bases. Germline CDR1 reads SGHNT; CDR2 reads YENEEA. CDR3 length equals 14 residues. J gave up 8 bases and V 5 bases, and 9 bases lay outside the gene matches. Using reference TRBV11-3 and TRBJ2-1 for the parts outside the CDR3, the full variable domain is EAGVVQSPRYKIIEKKQPVAFWCNPISGHNTLYWYLQNLGQGPELLIRYENEEAVDDSQLPKDRFSAERLKGVDSTLKIQPAELGDSAVYLCASSPGTDRDEQFFGPGTRLTVL.

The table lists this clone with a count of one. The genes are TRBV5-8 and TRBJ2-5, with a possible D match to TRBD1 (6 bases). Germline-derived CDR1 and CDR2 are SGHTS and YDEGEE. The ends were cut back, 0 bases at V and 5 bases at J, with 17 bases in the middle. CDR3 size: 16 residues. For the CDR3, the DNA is TGTGCCAGCAGCTTGGCTCGGACAGCCGGTTGGGAGACCCAGTACTTC. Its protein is CASSLARTAGWETQYF.

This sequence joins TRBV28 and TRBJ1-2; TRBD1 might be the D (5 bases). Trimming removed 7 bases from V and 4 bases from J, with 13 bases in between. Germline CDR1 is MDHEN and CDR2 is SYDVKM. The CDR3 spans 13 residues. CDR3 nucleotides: TGTGCCAGCACTACGGGACCGACCTATGGCTACACCTTC. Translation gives CASTTGPTYGYTF.

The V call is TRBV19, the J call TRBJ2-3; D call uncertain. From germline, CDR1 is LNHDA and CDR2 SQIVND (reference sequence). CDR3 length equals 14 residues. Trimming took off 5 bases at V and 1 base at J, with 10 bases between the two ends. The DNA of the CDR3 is TGTGCCAGTAGTTTGAGACCCGGCACAGATACGCAGTATTTT. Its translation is CASSLRPGTDTQYF. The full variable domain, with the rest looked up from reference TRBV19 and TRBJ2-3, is DGGITQSPKYLFRKEGQNVTLSCEQNLNHDAMYWYRQDPGQGLRLIYYSQIVNDFQKGDIAEGYSVSREKKESFPLTVTSAQKNPTAFYLCASSLRPGTDTQYFGPGTRLTVL.

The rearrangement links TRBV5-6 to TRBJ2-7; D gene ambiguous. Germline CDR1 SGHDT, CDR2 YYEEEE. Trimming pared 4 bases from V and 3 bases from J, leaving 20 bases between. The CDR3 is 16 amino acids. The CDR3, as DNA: TGTGCCAGCAGCCGGGCCCGGCAGACTTGGGGCTACGAGCAGTACTTC. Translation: CASSRARQTWGYEQYF.

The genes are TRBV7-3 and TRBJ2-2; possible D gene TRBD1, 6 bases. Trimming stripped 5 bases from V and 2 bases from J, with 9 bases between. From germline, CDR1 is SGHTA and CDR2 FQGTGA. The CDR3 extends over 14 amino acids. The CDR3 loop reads CASSQQGNTGELFF. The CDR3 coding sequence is TGTGCCAGCAGCCAACAGGGAAACACCGGGGAGCTGTTTTTT.

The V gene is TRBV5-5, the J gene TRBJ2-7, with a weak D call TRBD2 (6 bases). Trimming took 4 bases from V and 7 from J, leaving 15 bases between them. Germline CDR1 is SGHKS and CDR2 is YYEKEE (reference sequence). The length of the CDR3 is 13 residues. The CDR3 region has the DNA TGTGCCAGCAGCGCCAGACTAGTGGGGGAGCAGTACTTC. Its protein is CASSARLVGEQYF.

The CDR3 region has the DNA TGCGCCAGCAGTCCAGCGGGAGGGCCGGGTCCTTCCTACAATGAGCAGTTCTTC. Translated: CASSPAGGPGPSYNEQFF. This sequence joins TRBV5-1 and TRBJ2-1; 10 nucleotides agree with TRBD2. Germline V lookup: CDR1 SGHRS, CDR2 YFSETQ. The ends lost 5 bases at V and 1 base at J; junction bases unmatched: 12. The CDR3 consists of 18 residues.